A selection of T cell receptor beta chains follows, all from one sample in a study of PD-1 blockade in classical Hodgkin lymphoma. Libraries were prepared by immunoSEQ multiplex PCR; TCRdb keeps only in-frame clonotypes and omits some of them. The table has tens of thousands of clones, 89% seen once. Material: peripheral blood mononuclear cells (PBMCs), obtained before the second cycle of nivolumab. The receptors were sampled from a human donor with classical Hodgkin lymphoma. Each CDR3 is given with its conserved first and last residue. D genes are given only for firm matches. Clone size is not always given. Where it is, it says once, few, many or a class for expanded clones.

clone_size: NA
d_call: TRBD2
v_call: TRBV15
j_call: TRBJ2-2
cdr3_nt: TGTGCCACCAGCAGAGATCCGGGCGGGAGGGACGGGGAGCTGTTTTTT
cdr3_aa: CATSRDPGGRDGELFF

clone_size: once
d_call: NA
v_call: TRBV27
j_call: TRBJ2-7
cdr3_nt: TGTGCCAGCAGTGCCCCCTCTAGATCCTACGAGCAGTACTTC
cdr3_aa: CASSAPSRSYEQYF

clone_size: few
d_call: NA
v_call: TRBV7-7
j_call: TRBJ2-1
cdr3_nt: TGTGCTAGCAGCTTAGGGGCTGTGTCCTACAATGAGCAGTTCTTC
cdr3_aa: CASSLGAVSYNEQFF

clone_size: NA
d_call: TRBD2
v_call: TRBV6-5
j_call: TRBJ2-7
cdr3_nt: TGTGCCAGCAAACACGGGGCGGGAGGGGGCTACGAGCAGTACTTC
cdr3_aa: CASKHGAGGGYEQYF

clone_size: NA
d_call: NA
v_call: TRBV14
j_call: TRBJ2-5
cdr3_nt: TGTGCCAGCAGCCAGTTTTCGCGCCCAGGCGGGGAGACCCAGTACTTC
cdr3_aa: CASSQFSRPGGETQYF

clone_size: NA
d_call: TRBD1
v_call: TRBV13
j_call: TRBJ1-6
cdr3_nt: TGTGCCAGCAGCATAAGACAGGGGGGGTCCTCACCCCTCCACTTT
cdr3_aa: CASSIRQGGSSPLHF

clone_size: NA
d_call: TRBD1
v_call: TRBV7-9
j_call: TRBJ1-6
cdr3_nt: TGTGCCAGCAGCGGTAGACAGGGCCTGACCTATAATTCACCCCTCCACTTT
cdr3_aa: CASSGRQGLTYNSPLHF

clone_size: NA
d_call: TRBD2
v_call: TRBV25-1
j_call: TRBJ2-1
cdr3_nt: TGTGCCAGCAGTGAATACGGGACTAGCGGGGATGAGCAGTTCTTC
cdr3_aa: CASSEYGTSGDEQFF

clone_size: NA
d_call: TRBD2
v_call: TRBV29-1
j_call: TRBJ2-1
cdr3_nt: TGCAGCGTTGGAGGCGGGAGGGCCCCGTACAATGAGCAGTTCTTC
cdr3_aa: CSVGGGRAPYNEQFF

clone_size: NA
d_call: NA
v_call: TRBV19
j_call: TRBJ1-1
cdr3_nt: TGTGCCAGTAGGTCCGCGGGCGGCACTGAAGCTTTCTTT
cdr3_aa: CASRSAGGTEAFF

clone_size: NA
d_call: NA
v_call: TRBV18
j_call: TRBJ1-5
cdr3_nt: TGTGCCAGCTCACCAGCGGGGGATCAGCCCCAGCATTTT
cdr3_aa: CASSPAGDQPQHF

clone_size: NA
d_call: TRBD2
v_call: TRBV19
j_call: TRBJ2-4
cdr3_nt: TGTGCCAGTAGCGGGCGGGGGGGCGTCACGAACATTCAGTACTTC
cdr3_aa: CASSGRGGVTNIQYF

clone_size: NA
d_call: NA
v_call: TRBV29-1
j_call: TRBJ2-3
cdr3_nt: TGCAGCGTTGACCTCGGGTTAGATTTAACAGATACGCAGTATTTT
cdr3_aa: CSVDLGLDLTDTQYF

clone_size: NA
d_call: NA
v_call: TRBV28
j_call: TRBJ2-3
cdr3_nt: TGTGCCACTCTAGGGGTGTTCACAGATACGCAGTATTTT
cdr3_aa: CATLGVFTDTQYF

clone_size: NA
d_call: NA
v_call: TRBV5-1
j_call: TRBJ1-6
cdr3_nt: TGCGCCAGCAGCTTGGCCACTCGGGTTTCTAATTCACCCCTCCACTTT
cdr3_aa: CASSLATRVSNSPLHF

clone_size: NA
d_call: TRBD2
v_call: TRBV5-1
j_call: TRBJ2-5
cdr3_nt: TGCGCCAGCAGCTTGGGCCGGACTAGCTCGGAGACCCAGTACTTC
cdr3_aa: CASSLGRTSSETQYF

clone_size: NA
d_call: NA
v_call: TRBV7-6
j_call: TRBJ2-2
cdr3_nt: TGTGCCAGCAGCCCTTGGCGGCAGAACACCGGGGAGCTGTTTTTT
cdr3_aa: CASSPWRQNTGELFF

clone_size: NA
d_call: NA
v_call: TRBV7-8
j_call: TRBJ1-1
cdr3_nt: TGTGCCAGCAGCTTAGACCTGAATCGGAACACTGAAGCTTTCTTT
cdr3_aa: CASSLDLNRNTEAFF

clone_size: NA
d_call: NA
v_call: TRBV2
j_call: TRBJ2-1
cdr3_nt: TGTGCCAGCAGTTCAGGGGAGCCCCGGCGCAATGAGCAGTTCTTC
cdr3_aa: CASSSGEPRRNEQFF

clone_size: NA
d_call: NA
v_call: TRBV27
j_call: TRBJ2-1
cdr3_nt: TGTGCCAGCAGTTGGAGAGGGACCCAGTTCTTC
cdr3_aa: CASSWRGTQFF

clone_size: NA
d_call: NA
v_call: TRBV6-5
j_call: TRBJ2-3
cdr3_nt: TGTGCCAGCAGCCGCCGGGACCTCTACACAGATACGCAGTATTTT
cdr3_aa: CASSRRDLYTDTQYF

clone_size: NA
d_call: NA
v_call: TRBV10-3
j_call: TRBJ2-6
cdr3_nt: TGTGCCAGTTGGGACCTTCCTAACCCTTCTGGGGCCAACGTCCTGACTTTC
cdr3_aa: CASWDLPNPSGANVLTF

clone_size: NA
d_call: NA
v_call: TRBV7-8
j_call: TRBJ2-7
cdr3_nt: TGTGCCAGCAGCTTAGGGGACGGATCAACCTACGAGCAGTACTTC
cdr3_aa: CASSLGDGSTYEQYF

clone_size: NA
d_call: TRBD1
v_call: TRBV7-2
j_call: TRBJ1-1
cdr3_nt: TGTGCCAGCAGCACACACCCGGGGGGGACAGGGTCTGAAGCTTTCTTT
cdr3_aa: CASSTHPGGTGSEAFF

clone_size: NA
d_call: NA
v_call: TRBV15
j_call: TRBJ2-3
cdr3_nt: TGTGCCACCAGCCCGGGGGCGTCCACACCCGATACGCAGTATTTT
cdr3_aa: CATSPGASTPDTQYF

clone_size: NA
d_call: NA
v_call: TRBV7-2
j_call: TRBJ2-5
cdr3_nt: TGTGCCAGCAGCCCGCAGGGAGGGGGCGGGGAGACCCAGTACTTC
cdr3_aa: CASSPQGGGGETQYF

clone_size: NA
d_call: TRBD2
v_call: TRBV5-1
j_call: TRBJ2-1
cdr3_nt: TGCGCCAGCAGCTTAACTAGCGGGGGGGCTTACAATGAGCAGTTCTTC
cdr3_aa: CASSLTSGGAYNEQFF

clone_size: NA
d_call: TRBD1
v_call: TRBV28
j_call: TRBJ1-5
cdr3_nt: TGTGCCAGCAGTTTACAGGGGACAGGGGGACCCCCCCATTTT
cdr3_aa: CASSLQGTGGPPHF

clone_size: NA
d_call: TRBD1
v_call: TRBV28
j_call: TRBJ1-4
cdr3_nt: TGTGCCAGCAGTTTCGTAACCGGGACAGAGGGACTATACGAAAAACTGTTTTTT
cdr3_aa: CASSFVTGTEGLYEKLFF

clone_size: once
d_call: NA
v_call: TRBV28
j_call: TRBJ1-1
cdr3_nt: TGTGCCAGCAGTCCTCCCGATCACAGGTCCACTGAAGCTTTCTTT
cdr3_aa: CASSPPDHRSTEAFF

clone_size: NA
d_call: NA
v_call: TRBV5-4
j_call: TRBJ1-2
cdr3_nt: TGTGCCAGCAGCGTTGACAGGAGTAGCTATGGCTACACCTTC
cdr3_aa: CASSVDRSSYGYTF

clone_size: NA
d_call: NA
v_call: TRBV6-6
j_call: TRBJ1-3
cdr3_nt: TGTGCCAGCAGTCTGAGTTGGACGTCCGGAAACACCATATATTTT
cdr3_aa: CASSLSWTSGNTIYF

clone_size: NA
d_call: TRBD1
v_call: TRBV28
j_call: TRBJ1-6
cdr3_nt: TGTGCCAGCAGCCCGGGACAGGGCCTGAGCTCCTATAATTCACCCCTCCACTTT
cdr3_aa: CASSPGQGLSSYNSPLHF

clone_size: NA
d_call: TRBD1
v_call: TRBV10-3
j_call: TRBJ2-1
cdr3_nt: TGTGCCATCACGAAGACAGGGGGAAGCAATGAGCAGTTCTTC
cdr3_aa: CAITKTGGSNEQFF

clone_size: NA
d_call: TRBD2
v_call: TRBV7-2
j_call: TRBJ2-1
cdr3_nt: TGTGCCAGCAGAGGCGATAGCGGGGGGTACAATGAGCAGTTCTTC
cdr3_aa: CASRGDSGGYNEQFF

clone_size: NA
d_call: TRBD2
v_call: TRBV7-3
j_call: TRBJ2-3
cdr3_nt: TGTGCCAGCAGCTTACACTCTAGCGGGAGAGTTTCAGATACGCAGTATTTT
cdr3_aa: CASSLHSSGRVSDTQYF

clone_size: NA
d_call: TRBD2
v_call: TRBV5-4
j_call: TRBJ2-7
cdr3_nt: TGTGCCAGCAGCTTGATCGGCGGACTAGCGGGGACCTACGAGCAGTACTTC
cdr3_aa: CASSLIGGLAGTYEQYF

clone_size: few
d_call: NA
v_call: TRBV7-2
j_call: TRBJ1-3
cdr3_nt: TGTGCCAGCAGCTCTAGTCCCCGGGGCCTTAGCTCTGGAAACACCATATATTTT
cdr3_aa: CASSSSPRGLSSGNTIYF

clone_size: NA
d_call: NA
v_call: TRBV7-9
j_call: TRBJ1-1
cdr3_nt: TGTGCCAGCACCAATTGGGGTAAAACAGGGAACACTGAAGCTTTCTTT
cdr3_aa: CASTNWGKTGNTEAFF

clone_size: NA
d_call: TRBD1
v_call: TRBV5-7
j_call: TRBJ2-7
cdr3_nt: TGTGCCAGCAGCTTGGTAACAGGGGCGGCTTTCGCCGAGCAGTACTTC
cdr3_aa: CASSLVTGAAFAEQYF

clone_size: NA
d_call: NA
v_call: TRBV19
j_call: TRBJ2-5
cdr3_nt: TGTGCCAGTACGGATTTTACGGGAAACCAAGAGACCCAGTACTTC
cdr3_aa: CASTDFTGNQETQYF

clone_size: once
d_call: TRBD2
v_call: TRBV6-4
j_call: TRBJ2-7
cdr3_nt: TGTGCCAGCAGCCGTGGGGAGGGACCCTACGAGCAGTACTTC
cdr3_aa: CASSRGEGPYEQYF

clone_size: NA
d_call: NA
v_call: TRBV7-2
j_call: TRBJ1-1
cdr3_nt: TGTGCCAGCAGCTTAGCGATGAGGGTCATGAACACTGAAGCTTTCTTT
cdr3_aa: CASSLAMRVMNTEAFF

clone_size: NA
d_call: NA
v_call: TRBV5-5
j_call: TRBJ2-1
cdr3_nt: TGTGCCAGCAGCCCCCGGGCCGCATACAATGAGCAGTTCTTC
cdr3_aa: CASSPRAAYNEQFF

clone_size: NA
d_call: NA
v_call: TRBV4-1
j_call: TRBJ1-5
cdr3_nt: TGCGCCAGCAGCCAAATAAGGGGCGCAGGGGAGCATTTTACTCAGCCCCAGCATTTT
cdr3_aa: CASSQIRGAGEHFTQPQHF

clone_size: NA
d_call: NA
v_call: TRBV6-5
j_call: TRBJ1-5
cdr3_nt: TGTGCCAGCAGTTACTCCGTTTATCAGCCCCAGCATTTT
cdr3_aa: CASSYSVYQPQHF

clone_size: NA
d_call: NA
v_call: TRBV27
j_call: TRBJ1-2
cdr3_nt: TGTGCCAGCACCCAAAGCCCCAGCGTCTATGGCTACACCTTC
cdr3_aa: CASTQSPSVYGYTF

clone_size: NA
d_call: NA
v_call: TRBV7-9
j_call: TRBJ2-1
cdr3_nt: TGTGCCAGCAGCTGGGCCGGGAGAGACAATGAGCAGTTCTTC
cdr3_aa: CASSWAGRDNEQFF

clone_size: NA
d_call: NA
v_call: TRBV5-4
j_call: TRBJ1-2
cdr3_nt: TGTGCCAGCAGCTTGGGAGCGGGGACTATTAACTATGGCTACACCTTC
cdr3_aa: CASSLGAGTINYGYTF

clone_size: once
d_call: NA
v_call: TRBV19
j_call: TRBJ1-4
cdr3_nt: TGTGCCAGTAGTATAGCCAGCCCTAATGAAAAACTGTTTTTT
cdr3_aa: CASSIASPNEKLFF

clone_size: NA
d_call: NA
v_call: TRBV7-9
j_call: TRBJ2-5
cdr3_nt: TGTGCCAGCAGGGACCGGACCCAAGAGACCCAGTACTTC
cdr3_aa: CASRDRTQETQYF

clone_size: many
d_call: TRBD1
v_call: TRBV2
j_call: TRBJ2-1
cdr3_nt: TGTGCCAGCAGAGATCCGGGACAGGGGACCCCCCGGTCCTACAATGAGCAGTTCTTC
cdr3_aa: CASRDPGQGTPRSYNEQFF

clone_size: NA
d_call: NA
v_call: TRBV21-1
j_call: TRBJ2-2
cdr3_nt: TGTGCCAGCAGCAATCGGGGGCCCGGGGAGCTGTTTTTT
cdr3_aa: CASSNRGPGELFF